This is a list of T cell receptor beta chains from one sample in a study of blood T cell repertoires in COVID-19. The data were produced by immunoSEQ multiplex PCR, yet TCRdb's version contains in-frame clones alone and is incomplete. The sample contains over 150,000 clones, less than 85% of which appear only once. The sample consisted of PBMCs or T cells enriched from blood (not recorded which). All receptors come from a woman in her twenties or thirties who had recovered from COVID-19. Both conserved end residues are part of each CDR3. D genes are given only for firm matches. For some rows the clone size is stated as once, few or many, or as a class when expanded; others skip it.

D gene	J gene	clone size	V gene	CDR3 protein	CDR3 DNA
.	TRBJ1-1	.	TRBV25-1	CASSHPLLGVDTEAFF	TGTGCCAGCAGTCACCCGTTATTAGGGGTGGACACTGAAGCTTTCTTT
.	TRBJ2-5	few	TRBV6-5	CASSRTAGSQETQYF	TGTGCCAGCAGCCGGACCGCAGGGTCCCAAGAGACCCAGTACTTC
.	TRBJ1-2	.	TRBV2	CASIQGNDYGYTF	TGTGCCAGCATACAGGGAAATGACTATGGCTACACCTTC
TRBD1	TRBJ1-1	.	TRBV28	CASSPGTVNTEAFF	TGTGCCAGCAGTCCCGGGACAGTGAACACTGAAGCTTTCTTT
.	TRBJ2-1	.	TRBV4-2	CASSQDGPLEVYNEQFF	TGTGCCAGCAGCCAAGATGGGCCACTAGAGGTCTACAATGAGCAGTTCTTC
TRBD1	TRBJ1-1	.	TRBV5-1	CASSLQGDEAFF	TGCGCCAGCAGCTTACAGGGGGACGAAGCTTTCTTT
.	TRBJ1-2	.	TRBV5-1	CASSLTGGTYYGYTF	TGCGCCAGCAGCTTGACGGGGGGGACCTACTATGGCTACACCTTC
TRBD2	TRBJ2-1	.	TRBV7-3	CASSFGTSGRAREQFF	TGTGCCAGCAGCTTCGGGACTAGCGGGAGGGCCAGGGAGCAGTTCTTC
.	TRBJ1-1	.	TRBV6-5	CASTPGGGWTEAFF	TGTGCCAGCACCCCCGGGGGGGGGTGGACTGAAGCTTTCTTT
.	TRBJ2-7	.	TRBV23-1	CASSRAGVSYEQYF	TGCGCCAGCAGTCGGGCAGGGGTCTCCTACGAGCAGTACTTC
TRBD1	TRBJ1-1	.	TRBV24-1	CATSDNRGRYTEAFF	TGTGCCACCAGTGATAACAGGGGACGGTACACTGAAGCTTTCTTT
.	TRBJ1-5	.	TRBV27	CASSLSGTRTYPQHF	TGTGCCAGCAGTTTATCGGGGACACGGACTTACCCCCAGCATTTT
TRBD1	TRBJ1-1	once	TRBV5-1	CASSSPRTGGVRTEAFF	TGCGCCAGCAGTTCCCCGAGAACAGGGGGGGTGAGGACTGAAGCTTTCTTT
TRBD1	TRBJ1-5	.	TRBV5-1	CASSLFPGGEQPQHF	TGCGCCAGCAGCTTGTTCCCAGGGGGCGAACAGCCCCAGCATTTT
TRBD1	TRBJ1-5	.	TRBV28	CASSTRQGVAGSNQPQHF	TGTGCCAGCAGTACCCGACAGGGGGTAGCGGGAAGCAATCAGCCCCAGCATTTT
TRBD2	TRBJ2-3	.	TRBV28	CASRTSGMGTDTQYF	TGTGCCAGCAGGACTAGCGGGATGGGAACAGATACGCAGTATTTT
TRBD1	TRBJ1-1	few	TRBV29-1	CSVDPTGMNTEAFF	TGCAGCGTTGACCCGACAGGGATGAACACTGAAGCTTTCTTT
.	TRBJ1-1	.	TRBV11-2	CASSLGARPEAFF	TGTGCCAGCAGCTTAGGGGCCAGACCAGAAGCTTTCTTT
.	TRBJ2-5	.	TRBV11-2	CASSQRDATGGTQYF	TGTGCCAGCAGTCAGAGGGACGCCACCGGGGGGACCCAGTACTTC
.	TRBJ2-2	once	TRBV9	CASSGRGGYTGELFF	TGTGCCAGCAGCGGCAGGGGTGGGTACACCGGGGAGCTGTTTTTT
.	TRBJ1-5	.	TRBV19	CASSIGGRRGQPQHF	TGTGCCAGTAGTATAGGAGGCAGGAGAGGGCAGCCCCAGCATTTT
.	TRBJ1-1	few	TRBV2	CASSRDSHGVTEAFF	TGTGCCAGCAGCCGGGACTCCCATGGGGTCACTGAAGCTTTCTTT
.	TRBJ1-1	.	TRBV28	CASSPTGLGRTEAFF	TGTGCCAGCAGCCCCACAGGGCTCGGTCGCACTGAAGCTTTCTTT
.	TRBJ1-4	.	TRBV19	CASSIDLGEKLFF	TGTGCCAGTAGTATAGATCTCGGTGAAAAACTGTTTTTT
TRBD1	TRBJ1-2	.	TRBV3-1/TRBV3-2	CASSQAEQGGYTF	TGTGCCAGCAGCCAAGCAGAACAGGGGGGCTACACCTTC
TRBD1	TRBJ1-2	few	TRBV10-3	CAISVDREIGYTF	TGTGCCATCAGTGTGGACAGGGAGATTGGCTACACCTTC
TRBD1	TRBJ1-2	.	TRBV28	CASLPTGGPGANYGYTF	TGTGCCAGCCTCCCTACAGGGGGCCCCGGGGCTAACTATGGCTACACCTTC
.	TRBJ2-7	.	TRBV12-3/TRBV12-4	CATRRQGYEQYF	TGTGCCACGAGAAGGCAGGGATACGAGCAGTACTTC
TRBD2	TRBJ2-1	.	TRBV14	CASSPSGRALLNEQFF	TGTGCCAGCAGTCCAAGCGGGAGGGCCCTCTTAAATGAGCAGTTCTTC
.	TRBJ1-2	.	TRBV10-3	CATTSGRDGYTF	TGTGCCACCACGAGTGGGCGGGATGGCTACACCTTC
.	TRBJ2-3	.	TRBV5-4	CASKSQADTQYF	TGTGCCAGCAAATCGCAGGCAGATACGCAGTATTTT
TRBD1	TRBJ1-5	.	TRBV3-1/TRBV3-2	CASSHGGTGVNQPQHF	TGTGCCAGCAGCCACGGGGGGACAGGCGTCAATCAGCCCCAGCATTTT
TRBD1	TRBJ2-2	.	TRBV28	CASSRNRGNTGELFF	TGTGCCAGCAGTCGAAACAGGGGAAACACCGGGGAGCTGTTTTTT
.	TRBJ1-1	few	TRBV18	CASSQQRAEAFF	TGTGCCAGCTCACAACAGCGGGCTGAAGCTTTCTTT
TRBD1	TRBJ2-1	.	TRBV19	CASTTGVDPYNEQFF	TGTGCCAGTACCACAGGGGTGGACCCCTACAATGAGCAGTTCTTC
.	TRBJ2-7	.	TRBV7-8	CASSLGSGYEQYF	TGTGCCAGCAGCTTAGGCAGTGGCTACGAGCAGTACTTC
.	TRBJ2-1	once	TRBV4-1	CASSQVPRGTVSYNEQFF	TGCGCCAGCAGCCAAGTTCCCAGGGGCACCGTATCCTACAATGAGCAGTTCTTC
.	TRBJ1-3	few	TRBV25-1	CASSEHQGLGGNTIYF	TGTGCCAGCAGTGAGCACCAGGGACTTGGTGGAAACACCATATATTTT
.	TRBJ2-3	once	TRBV4-1	CASSQTGTIARGTQYF	TGCGCCAGCAGCCAAACCGGGACTATCGCGAGGGGGACGCAGTATTTT
TRBD2	TRBJ2-3	.	TRBV7-9	CASSSVTGGSTDTQYF	TGTGCCAGCAGCTCCGTAACGGGGGGGAGCACAGATACGCAGTATTTT
.	TRBJ1-3	few	TRBV5-5	CASSLVPSSGNTIYF	TGTGCCAGCAGCTTGGTTCCCAGCTCTGGAAACACCATATATTTT
TRBD1	TRBJ1-1	few	TRBV11-2	CASSLGQGFDTEAFF	TGTGCCAGCAGCTTAGGACAGGGTTTCGACACTGAAGCTTTCTTT
.	TRBJ1-2	.	TRBV18	CASSPAGKFGYTF	TGTGCCAGCTCACCAGCAGGGAAGTTTGGCTACACCTTC
.	TRBJ2-4	.	TRBV30	CAWQGRIAKNIQYF	TGTGCCTGGCAGGGGCGGATAGCCAAAAACATTCAGTACTTC
.	TRBJ2-2	.	TRBV4-2	CASSLGGRRNTGELFF	TGTGCCAGCAGCCTCGGGGGACGAAGGAACACCGGGGAGCTGTTTTTT
.	TRBJ1-1	.	TRBV4-1	CASSQDSPNTEAFF	TGCGCCAGCAGCCAAGACAGTCCGAACACTGAAGCTTTCTTT
.	TRBJ2-2	.	TRBV7-9	CASSPGTGELFF	TGTGCCAGCAGCCCAGGGACCGGGGAGCTGTTTTTT
.	TRBJ1-5	.	TRBV19	CASSDYSLRDQPQHF	TGTGCCAGTAGCGATTACAGCCTCCGAGATCAGCCCCAGCATTTT
.	TRBJ2-2	few	TRBV6-1	CASSEGQVAGELFF	TGTGCCAGCAGTGAGGGCCAAGTAGCCGGGGAGCTGTTTTTT
.	TRBJ2-7	.	TRBV6-5	CASRPGGNYEQYF	TGTGCCAGCAGACCCGGCGGCAACTACGAGCAGTACTTC
.	TRBJ1-1	.	TRBV3-1/TRBV3-2	CASGEGNTEAFF	TGTGCCAGCGGGGAGGGGAACACTGAAGCTTTCTTT
.	TRBJ1-5	.	TRBV7-6	CASSLGTAVNQPQHF	TGTGCCAGCAGCTTAGGGACAGCGGTCAATCAGCCCCAGCATTTT
.	TRBJ1-6	.	TRBV2	CASSEDRVESPLHF	TGTGCCAGCAGTGAAGACAGGGTAGAATCACCCCTCCACTTT
.	TRBJ2-5	once	TRBV11-2	CASSLGLYQETQYF	TGTGCCAGCAGCTTAGGACTGTACCAAGAGACCCAGTACTTC
TRBD1	TRBJ1-1	.	TRBV25-1	CASSRGTVEAFF	TGTGCCAGCAGTAGAGGGACAGTTGAAGCTTTCTTT
.	TRBJ1-5	.	TRBV6-2/TRBV6-3	CASSSSGPQHF	TGTGCCAGCAGCTCTTCCGGGCCCCAGCATTTT
TRBD1	TRBJ2-1	.	TRBV5-1	CASSLLGQGAMRGEQFF	TGCGCCAGCAGCTTGTTGGGACAGGGGGCCATGCGGGGTGAGCAGTTCTTC